The entry below gives a single TCR beta chain sequence along with its context. What it recognizes is unknown. The data derive from a study of cytomegalovirus exposure and HLA in healthy donors. The study drew the donors from its approximately 120-subject validation cohort, separate from the approximately 700-subject first cohort. The V and J ends lost 5 bases and 0 bases respectively, with 13 bases between them. Germline CDR1 LNHDA, CDR2 SQIVND (reference sequence). CDR3 length: 15 residues. Sequencing was performed with immunoSEQ multiplex PCR; in TCRdb, only in-frame clones are kept and a portion is missing. The data show around 240,000 clones, about 90% seen once. Study-level points and caveats: Roughly 170 TCR beta chains were listed as cytomegalovirus-associated.

The rearrangement links TRBV19 to TRBJ1-1, with unresolved D. Sequencing was done on a sample of PBMCs. The TCR comes from a woman aged 18-35 years in good health and CMV-seronegative. Here the CDR3 DNA reads TGTGCCAGTAGTTCGGTCACCACGATGAACACTGAAGCTTTCTTT. As protein: CASSSVTTMNTEAFF.